This paragraph covers one T cell receptor beta chain sequence. Its antigen is not known. These data belong to a study of beta chain features in type 1 diabetes. General study points: Researchers reported that naive, central memory and Treg TCRB repertoires appeared more similar in patients than in healthy donors.

Expressed TCRB transcripts were sequenced, since all the RNA that had been isolated was reverse transcribed. Regulatory, naive and central memory T cell samples averaged about 3.5 million reads. Using immunoSEQ multiplex PCR, the repertoire was profiled, and TCRdb retains in-frame clones only, with some absent. The sample lists some 150,000 clones, over 8.5% occurring once. This receptor was taken from a man aged 18 to 29 in good health. The sequenced sample consisted of central memory CD4+ T cells from blood.

The CDR3 loop reads CSVERGRNYGYTF. The DNA of the CDR3 is TGCAGCGTTGAACGGGGGCGAAACTATGGCTACACCTTC. The chain couples TRBV29-1 to TRBJ1-2; tentatively, D is TRBD1 (6 bases). The length of the CDR3 is 13 residues. Trimming took 2 bases from V and 2 from J, leaving 9 bases between them. The germline gives CDR1 SQVTM, CDR2 ANQGSEA.